Following are 23 T cell receptor beta chains from one sample sequenced in a study of blood T cell repertoires in COVID-19. The assay was immunoSEQ multiplex PCR, and TCRdb's table has in-frame clones only and misses some. The repertoire holds 200,000 or so clones, roughly nine tenths seen once, with under 7.5% in the top ten. The sequencing input was peripheral blood. Receptors were obtained from a man in his fifties or sixties who had recovered from COVID-19.

V and J are TRBV18 and TRBJ2-7; maybe TRBD1 (6 bases). This CDR3 region has 14 residues. In germline, CDR1 is KGHSH, CDR2 LQKENI. Trimming removed 0 bases at V and 3 bases at J, with 9 bases between. CDR3 bases: TGTGCCAGCTCACCACCGACAGGAGACTACGAGCAGTACTTC. It yields the protein CASSPPTGDYEQYF.

The V gene is TRBV5-4, the J gene TRBJ2-5; a possible D gene is TRBD2 (5 bases). Germline V gives CDR1 SGHNT, CDR2 YYREEE (reference sequence). The CDR3 has 14 amino acids. V gave up 1 base and J gave up 5 bases, with 12 bases separating them. The CDR3 here is CASSLQLERETQYF. DNA for the CDR3: TGTGCCAGCAGCTTGCAACTAGAGAGGGAGACCCAGTACTTC.

This clone occurred once. The rearrangement joins TRBV30 to TRBJ2-5; 8 bases align to TRBD2. CDR1 is GTSNPN, CDR2 SVGIG, per germline (reference sequence). V dropped 3 bases and J dropped 2; count of bases not matched to a gene: 8. The CDR3 length is 15 residues. The CDR3 loop reads CAWSRPGGGQETQYF. CDR3 DNA sequence: TGTGCCTGGAGCCGGCCGGGGGGGGGACAAGAGACCCAGTACTTC. The full variable domain, with the rest looked up from reference TRBV30 and TRBJ2-5, is SQTIHQWPATLVQPVGSPLSLECTVEGTSNPNLYWYRQAAGRGLQLLFYSVGIGQISSEVPQNLSASRPQDRQFILSSKKLLLSDSGFYLCAWSRPGGGQETQYFGPGTRLLVL.

The chain recombines TRBV4-2 with TRBJ1-3; D ambiguous. V lost 0 bases and J 0 bases, leaving 12 bases between the germline ends. Germline V lookup: CDR1 LGHNA, CDR2 YNFKEQ. The CDR3 sequence is 17 residues long. CDR3 region: CASSQDEAGLSGNTIYF. CDR3 in DNA: TGTGCCAGCAGCCAAGATGAGGCGGGTCTCTCTGGAAACACCATATATTTT.

The chain links TRBV9 to TRBJ1-1, with TRBD1 as a possible D gene (6 bases). CDR3 length: 14 amino acids. Germline CDR1 SGDLS, CDR2 YYNGEE. V lost 5 bases to trimming and J lost 1 base, with 12 bases between them. The CDR3, as DNA: TGTGCCAGCAGTACCGGGACAACGAACACTGAAGCTTTCTTT. Residues: CASSTGTTNTEAFF.

Of note for this clone: Other DNA sequences within the sample encode an identical CDR3. The chain has TRBV7-2 and TRBJ1-1; 8 nucleotides align to TRBD1. This CDR3 has 14 residues. V was pared by 3 bases and J by 1 base, with 1 base of the junction left unmatched. Germline V CDR1 and CDR2: SGHTA, FQGNSA. The CDR3 coding sequence is TGTGCCAGCAGCTTTGACAGGGGGAACACTGAAGCTTTCTTT. This codes for CASSFDRGNTEAFF.

This chain connects TRBV9 to TRBJ2-7, with 9 positions matching TRBD2. There are 16 residues in the CDR3. The J segment lost 7 bases and the V segment lost 4 bases, leaving 15 bases of the junction unmatched. Germline V CDR1 and CDR2: SGDLS, YYNGEE. DNA of the CDR3: TGTGCCAGCAGCCCCCAGTGGACTAGCGCGCCTCTGGAGCAGTACTTC. Translation gives CASSPQWTSAPLEQYF. The variable domain in full, completed from reference TRBV9 and TRBJ2-7, reads DSGVTQTPKHLITATGQRVTLRCSPRSGDLSVYWYQQSLDQGLQFLIQYYNGEERAKGNILERFSAQQFPDLHSELNLSSLELGDSALYFCASSPQWTSAPLEQYFGPGTRLTVT.

This clone occurred a few times. The chain employs TRBV5-1 and TRBJ2-7; the match to TRBD1 covers 10 bases. The CDR3 contains 15 residues. Germline V gene sequence: CDR1 SGHRS, CDR2 YFSETQ. The V and J ends lost 0 bases and 3 bases, in that order; junction bases with no gene match: 3. CDR3 amino acids: CASSLGTGGGYEQYF. In DNA form, the CDR3 reads TGCGCCAGCAGCTTGGGGACAGGGGGTGGCTACGAGCAGTACTTC.

V gene TRBV7-2 combines with J gene TRBJ1-3; maybe TRBD1 (6 bases). V dropped 3 bases and J dropped 4 bases, with 13 bases sitting between them. This CDR3 contains 15 residues. From germline, CDR1 is SGHTA and CDR2 FQGNSA. DNA for the CDR3: TGTGCCAGCAGCTTTCGGGGGGCGACCGGAAACACCATATATTTT. This codes for CASSFRGATGNTIYF.

The rearrangement uses TRBV10-3 and TRBJ1-3, with D possibly being TRBD1 (6 bases). The CDR3 runs 13 residues. Germline CDR1 and CDR2: ENHRY and SYGVKD. V dropped 9 bases and J dropped 0 bases, with 9 bases sitting between them. For the CDR3, the DNA is TGTGCCATGAGGGGGGGCTCTGGAAACACCATATATTTT. This gives the protein CAMRGGSGNTIYF.

This clone came up once. This chain uses TRBV6-6 with TRBJ2-7; TRBD1 matches 12 bases. The J segment lost 5 bases and the V segment lost 6 bases, leaving 8 bases of the junction unmatched. Germline V gives CDR1 MNHNY, CDR2 SVGAGI (reference sequence). The CDR3 length is 15 residues. The CDR3 coding sequence is TGTGCCAGCAGCCTCGGGACAGGGGGCCCGGACGAGCAGTACTTC. Residues: CASSLGTGGPDEQYF.

The chain links TRBV3-1 (or the pseudogene TRBV3-2) to TRBJ2-7; maybe TRBD1 (6 bases). The germline V gene encodes CDR1 LGHDT and CDR2 YNNKEL (reference sequence). Trimming removed 2 bases at V and 4 bases at J, with 6 bases between. This CDR3 spans 12 amino acids. The CDR3 region is CASSQQGYEQYF. CDR3 DNA: TGTGCCAGCAGCCAACAGGGGTACGAGCAGTACTTC.

The chain uses TRBV30 and TRBJ2-2; weak D call: TRBD2 (5 bases). Trimming left V 4 bases short and J 5 bases short, with 11 bases between. Germline lookup yields CDR1 GTSNPN and CDR2 SVGIG (reference sequence). The CDR3 runs 13 residues. The CDR3 is CAWTRGRTGELFF. CDR3 DNA: TGTGCCTGGACTCGGGGTAGAACCGGGGAGCTGTTTTTT.

The V call is TRBV20-1, the J call TRBJ2-3, with TRBD2 identical over 11 bases. CDR1 is DFQATT, CDR2 SNEGSKA, per germline (reference sequence). Losses at the gene ends were 3 bases for V and 2 bases for J; bases not matched to a gene: 4. The CDR3 is made up of 15 amino acids. The CDR3 region has the DNA TGCAGTGCTAGTCTAGCGGGGGGCCCCACAGATACGCAGTATTTT. Translated, it gives CSASLAGGPTDTQYF.

This chain joins TRBV5-5 and TRBJ2-1, with 9 positions matching TRBD1. This CDR3 region has 15 residues. CDR1 and CDR2 (germline): SGHKS, YYEKEE (reference sequence). Germline trimming cut 3 bases from V and 7 bases from J; bases unmatched to any gene: 8. CDR3 coding DNA: TGTGCCAGCAGCTCCCGGGACAGGGTGGTGAATGAGCAGTTCTTC. Encoded protein: CASSSRDRVVNEQFF.

The chain has TRBV5-1 and TRBJ1-2; D gene unclear. With 1 base removed from V and 3 bases from J, the gap between germline ends came to 7 bases. From germline, CDR1 is SGHRS and CDR2 YFSETQ. The CDR3 is made up of 13 amino acids. CDR3 nucleotide sequence: TGCGCCAGCAGCTTGTCCGGGGACTATGGCTACACCTTC. Translation: CASSLSGDYGYTF.

CDR3 region: CASISRGRLGAFF. For the CDR3, the DNA is TGTGCCAGCATTTCACGAGGGAGGCTCGGGGCTTTCTTT. The gene calls are TRBV6-5 and TRBJ1-1, with unresolved D. The CDR3 loop spans 13 amino acids. Trimming removed 7 bases at V and 11 bases at J, with 20 bases between. The germline V gene encodes CDR1 MNHEY and CDR2 SVGAGI.

The chain is built from TRBV10-2 and TRBJ2-1; weak D call: TRBD2 (7 bases). The V end was cut by 2 bases, the J end by 10 bases, with 9 bases between. This CDR3 is built from 12 residues. The germline CDR1 and CDR2 sequences are WSHSY and SAAADI. The CDR3 DNA sequence: TGCGCCAGCAGTGAGACGGGGGGCGAGCAGTTCTTC. It codes for CASSETGGEQFF.

V is TRBV4-2 and J is TRBJ2-5, with 13 bases aligning to TRBD2. The V segment lost 4 bases and the J segment 4 bases; nucleotides outside the gene matches: 6. The germline CDR1 and CDR2 sequences are LGHNA and YNFKEQ. This CDR3 is 16 amino acids long. CDR3 nucleotide sequence: TGTGCCAGCAGCCCCGGACTAGCGGGAGTCGGAGAGACCCAGTACTTC. Encoded protein: CASSPGLAGVGETQYF.

J is TRBJ2-1 and V is TRBV6-2 or TRBV6-3; TRBD2 matches at 11 bases. J gave up 7 bases and V 0 bases, and 5 bases lay outside the gene matches. Germline V CDR1 and CDR2: MNHEY, SVGEGT. The CDR3 is 16 amino acids. For the CDR3, the DNA is TGTGCCAGCAGTTACTCCCTAGCGGGAGGAGAGAATGAGCAGTTCTTC. Translation: CASSYSLAGGENEQFF.

This clone has a single count. The chain employs TRBV7-9 and TRBJ2-7; 8 nucleotides align to TRBD1. This CDR3 is built from 14 residues. Germline V gives CDR1 SEHNR, CDR2 FQNEAQ (reference sequence). V was clipped by 5 bases and J by 2 bases; unmatched bases: 5. The CDR3 spells CASSPRDRTYEQYF. CDR3 nucleotide sequence: TGTGCCAGCAGCCCCCGGGACAGGACCTACGAGCAGTACTTC.

The V call is TRBV4-2, the J call TRBJ2-1; 10 positions agree with TRBD1. CDR1 LGHNA and CDR2 YNFKEQ come from the germline V gene. The V segment lost 1 base and the J segment 7 bases; nucleotides outside the gene matches: 7. The CDR3 is made up of 16 amino acids. Written as DNA, the CDR3 is TGTGCCAGCAGCCAAGTAGGGGGACAGGGGATGAATGAGCAGTTCTTC. It translates to CASSQVGGQGMNEQFF.

V and J are TRBV4-1 and TRBJ2-7, with 9 bases identical to TRBD1. The V gene end was trimmed by 0 bases and the J gene end by 2 bases; junction bases not matched to a gene: 5. The CDR3 loop spans 16 amino acids. Germline assignment: CDR1 MGHRA and CDR2 YSYEKL. The CDR3 spells CASSQEKRTGAYEQYF. The CDR3 nucleotides read TGCGCCAGCAGCCAAGAAAAAAGGACAGGGGCCTACGAGCAGTACTTC.